The 11 T cell receptor beta chains presented below share a single source sample, sequenced in a study of blood T cell repertoires in COVID-19. Only in-frame clones appear in the TCRdb table, and some are missing; sequencing was by immunoSEQ multiplex PCR. The sample shows around 200,000 clones, about four fifths of them seen only once. Sequenced sample: peripheral blood. Source of these receptors: a human donor with acute or convalescent COVID-19. The donor label of this sample is uncertain.

This chain uses TRBV30 with TRBJ2-5; TRBD2 matches at 9 bases. V was pared by 3 bases and J by 10 bases, with 12 bases of the junction left unmatched. Germline V lookup: CDR1 GTSNPN, CDR2 SVGIG (reference sequence). The CDR3 is 14 amino acids. CDR3 sequence: CAWSDPLAGVGQYF. The CDR3 DNA sequence: TGTGCCTGGAGCGATCCTTTAGCGGGGGTTGGCCAGTACTTC.

The gene calls are TRBV18 and TRBJ1-1; the D gene is possibly TRBD1 (5 bases). This CDR3 is 16 amino acids long. Germline CDR1 reads KGHSH; CDR2 reads LQKENI. V lost 5 bases, J lost 1 base, and 17 bases lay in between. DNA for the CDR3: TGTGCCAGCTCAATTAGCACCCAAGACAGGAACACTGAAGCTTTCTTT. Amino acid sequence: CASSISTQDRNTEAFF.

This clone occurred once. The rearrangement joins TRBV7-2 to TRBJ1-2; D is undetermined. Germline CDR1 and CDR2: SGHTA and FQGNSA. The ends were cut back, 4 bases at V and 4 bases at J, with 13 bases in the middle. CDR3 size: 14 residues. The CDR3 DNA sequence: TGTGCCAGCAGCTCCGCCGTTCGAGTCTATGGCTACACCTTC. Its protein is CASSSAVRVYGYTF.

This clone came up once. The J gene is TRBJ2-1, the V gene TRBV20-1; weak D call: TRBD2 (6 bases). V was cut by 5 bases and J by 10 bases, with 12 bases left in between. The CDR3 runs 11 residues. Germline CDR1 DFQATT, CDR2 SNEGSKA (reference sequence). The CDR3 nucleotides are TGCAGTGCTGGTCCAAGCGGGGAGCAGTTCTTC. Translation gives CSAGPSGEQFF.

The V and J genes are TRBV4-1 and TRBJ2-1, with 9 bases lining up with TRBD2. Germline V gene sequence: CDR1 MGHRA, CDR2 YSYEKL. CDR3 length equals 16 residues. After removal of 3 bases from V and 2 bases from J, the junction contained 5 bases not matched to a gene. The DNA of the CDR3 is TGCGCCAGCAGCCAGTCGGCGGGGGGGACCTACAATGAGCAGTTCTTC. It encodes CASSQSAGGTYNEQFF.

The chain combines TRBV7-9 with TRBJ1-1; 7 bases are a match to TRBD1. The germline V gene encodes CDR1 SEHNR and CDR2 FQNEAQ (reference sequence). J gave up 4 bases and V 5 bases, and 7 bases lay outside the gene matches. The CDR3 spans 14 residues. The CDR3 DNA follows: TGTGCCAGCAGCGCCGACAGGGTAAGCACTGAAGCTTTCTTT. Protein product: CASSADRVSTEAFF.

V gene TRBV5-1 combines with J gene TRBJ2-5; D gene uncertain. Germline V CDR1 and CDR2: SGHRS, YFSETQ. The V end was cut by 0 bases, the J end by 5 bases, with 14 bases between. CDR3 length: 15 amino acids. The CDR3 nucleotides read TGCGCCAGCAGCTTGGAGCAGGCCGCAAGTGAGACCCAGTACTTC. As protein: CASSLEQAASETQYF.

The J gene is TRBJ2-5, the V gene TRBV6-6; 7 bases fit TRBD1. After removal of 4 bases from V and 4 bases from J, the junction contained 12 bases not matched to a gene. The CDR3 has 16 amino acids. The germline V gene has CDR1 MNHNY and CDR2 SVGAGI (reference sequence). DNA for the CDR3: TGTGCCAGCAGTTCCGAATTGACAGGGTGGGGAGAGACCCAGTACTTC. It codes for CASSSELTGWGETQYF.

The V gene is TRBV30, the J gene TRBJ1-2, with 9 bases aligning to TRBD1. In germline, CDR1 is GTSNPN, CDR2 SVGIG (reference sequence). The V gene end was trimmed by 7 bases and the J gene end by 2 bases; junction bases not matched to a gene: 8. CDR3 size: 14 residues. Here the CDR3 reads CALKTGTGNYGYTF. CDR3 bases: TGTGCCTTAAAAACCGGGACAGGGAACTATGGCTACACCTTC.

This chain's CDR3 is CASSSLLGGQGHTEAFF. In DNA form, the CDR3 reads TGTGCCAGCAGCTCCTTATTGGGGGGACAGGGCCACACTGAAGCTTTCTTT. The chain employs TRBV7-6 and TRBJ1-1; 9 bases fit TRBD1. The germline CDR1 and CDR2 sequences are SGHVS and FNYEAQ. V lost 4 bases and J lost 3; bases outside the gene matches: 12. The CDR3 covers 17 residues.

This clone was observed once. V gene TRBV6-5 combines with J gene TRBJ1-2; TRBD1 aligns across 7 bases. This CDR3 region has 14 residues. V was clipped by 0 bases and J by 8 bases; unmatched bases: 6. Germline-derived CDR1 and CDR2 are MNHEY and SVGAGI. The CDR3 DNA reads TGTGCCAGCAGTTACTCGATACAGGGGTCAGGCTACACCTTC. It is translated as CASSYSIQGSGYTF.